Only a few counts were recorded for the clone carrying this T cell receptor (beta chain). Generated by immunoSEQ multiplex PCR, the TCRdb table keeps only in-frame clones and is missing some. This table has 60,000 to 80,000 clones, 84% appearing once. The CDR3 is made up of 14 amino acids. V dropped 3 bases and J dropped 4 bases, with 10 bases sitting between them. Per the germline V gene, CDR1 is MGHRA and CDR2 is YSYEKL. This entry is derived from a study of blood T cell repertoires in COVID-19. The rearrangement uses TRBV4-1 and TRBJ1-5; D is undetermined. The clonotype was recovered from a man aged 50-60 years with active COVID-19. Material for sequencing was peripheral blood. DNA of the CDR3: TGCGCCAGCAGCCAGTTCACCGGGAATCAGCCCCAGCATTTT. It yields the protein CASSQFTGNQPQHF.